The text below deals with one T cell receptor beta chain. Time point noted: persistent/refractory GD, antithyroid drugs over 5 years with positive TRAb. PBMC RNA was the source of the TCR library. The sample belongs to a study of regulatory T cells in long-lasting Graves disease. The CDR3 is 16 amino acids. The V gene's germline CDR1 is DFQATT and CDR2 SNEGSKA (reference sequence). V dropped 1 base and J dropped 2; count of bases not matched to a gene: 8. Building the TCR beta libraries relied on iRepertoire HTBI primers, and CDR3 regions underwent Arm-PCR. Using its own MiXCR run on the multiplex PCR reads, TCRdb lists one record per CDR3 protein. The sample contains hundreds of thousands of distinct CDR3 sequences, roughly 20% of which appear only once.

The sample consisted of peripheral blood mononuclear cells (PBMCs), taken when the disease was refractory, from a patient treated with antithyroid drugs. The receptor was isolated from a female donor with Graves disease. This chain links TRBV20-1 with TRBJ1-5; 7 nucleotides align to TRBD1. The DNA for the CDR3 is TGCAGTGCTAGAGCCCAGGGGGTTGTGGGCAATCAGCCCCAGCATTTT. It codes for CSARAQGVVGNQPQHF.